This T cell receptor (beta chain) was profiled in a study of blood T cell dynamics during melanoma immunotherapy. Study-wide results and limits: The most clonal sorted CD8+ subset, immune-effector cells, was closest to cell-free DNA CDR3 sequences.

In regard to this clone: What it binds is not known.

The time point: week 3, after first cycle of checkpoint inhibitor. Disease control meant complete response, partial response or stable disease at 12 weeks. TCRdb's copy holds only in-frame clones and misses some; the assay was immunoSEQ multiplex PCR. The data show 15,000 or so clones, over 90% seen once. The V end was cut by 4 bases, the J end by 3 bases, with 13 bases between. The CDR3 length is 14 residues. The germline gives CDR1 MNHEY, CDR2 SMNVEV (reference sequence). The clonotype comes from a human donor with melanoma. Source: effector memory CD8+ T cells from blood, taken from a patient treated with checkpoint blockade. The rearrangement links TRBV27 to TRBJ2-7, with D perhaps matching TRBD2 (6 bases). Written as DNA, the CDR3 is TGTGCCAGCAGTTCCTACCGGGACTTCTACGAGCAGTACTTC. Amino acid sequence: CASSSYRDFYEQYF.